The 12 T cell receptor beta chains below come from one sample, sequenced in a study of cytomegalovirus exposure and HLA in healthy donors. Primers included in the PCR were 60 Vbeta and 13 Jbeta primers. Using immunoSEQ multiplex PCR, the repertoire was profiled, and TCRdb retains in-frame clones only, with some absent. The sample comprises 130,000 to 150,000 clones, approximately 78% of which are singletons, and 3.5% to 4.5% rests with the top ten. Specimen: PBMCs. The receptor source for this set is a woman aged 40 to 50 in good health and CMV-seropositive.

The chain has TRBV28 and TRBJ1-4; weak D call: TRBD1 (5 bases). Germline values: CDR1 MDHEN, CDR2 SYDVKM. The CDR3 totals 13 residues. Trimming took 8 bases from V and 7 from J, leaving 14 bases between them. CDR3 coding DNA: TGTGCCAGCCTTGACAGCGTGAGTGAAAAACTGTTTTTT. Encoded protein: CASLDSVSEKLFF.

The chain is built from TRBV2 and TRBJ1-1; D not certain. This CDR3 has 14 amino acids. V lost 3 bases and J 0 bases, leaving 8 bases between the germline ends. Germline values: CDR1 SNHLY, CDR2 FYNNEI. CDR3: CASSDRGVNTEAFF. The CDR3 DNA follows: TGTGCCAGCAGTGATCGGGGTGTGAACACTGAAGCTTTCTTT.

The rearrangement joins TRBV7-9 to TRBJ1-2; 8 positions match TRBD1. The CDR3 has 19 amino acids. The V and J ends lost 5 bases and 5 bases, in that order; junction bases with no gene match: 22. Germline loops: CDR1 SEHNR, CDR2 FQNEAQ (reference sequence). The CDR3 sequence is CASSAGPGQEEGWRYGYTF. In DNA form, the CDR3 reads TGTGCCAGCAGCGCCGGGCCGGGACAGGAGGAGGGTTGGAGGTATGGCTACACCTTC.

For the CDR3, the DNA is TGTGCCAGCAGCCTGACAGGGGGCCCGAATTCACCCCTCCACTTT. Protein product: CASSLTGGPNSPLHF. V usage is TRBV7-3 and J usage is TRBJ1-6; 10 nucleotides line up with TRBD1. Trimming at V came to 5 bases and at J to 7 bases, leaving 5 bases not matched to a gene. From germline, CDR1 is SGHTA and CDR2 FQGTGA. This CDR3 is 15 amino acids long.

The rearrangement links TRBV2 to TRBJ1-2; 8 bases agree with TRBD1. The CDR3 length is 16 residues. The J segment lost 13 bases and the V segment lost 6 bases, leaving 22 bases of the junction unmatched. The germline gives CDR1 SNHLY, CDR2 FYNNEI. The CDR3 DNA reads as TGTGCCAGCAGCGGGCATAGATCGGACAGGGAATATGATCCCACCTTC. Protein: CASSGHRSDREYDPTF.

CDR3 residues: CAWSAGGSYEQYF. CDR3 in DNA: TGTGCCTGGAGTGCCGGAGGCTCCTACGAGCAGTACTTC. The V call is TRBV30, the J call TRBJ2-7; the D gene is possibly TRBD2 (5 bases). Trimming removed 1 base from V and 0 bases from J, with 7 bases in between. This CDR3 is built from 13 residues. Germline loops: CDR1 GTSNPN, CDR2 SVGIG (reference sequence).

The chain uses TRBV5-1 and TRBJ1-1; 7 positions match TRBD1. There are 12 residues in the CDR3. With 4 bases clipped from V and 7 bases from J, the junction kept 4 bases outside the gene matches. Germline CDR1 SGHRS, CDR2 YFSETQ. As DNA, the CDR3 is TGCGCCAGCAGCGCCTCAGGGGGTGAAGCTTTCTTT. Protein: CASSASGGEAFF.

The J gene is TRBJ2-2, the V gene TRBV7-8; maybe TRBD2 (6 bases). Per germline, CDR1 SGHVS and CDR2 FQNEAQ. CDR3 size: 16 residues. Trimming pared 8 bases from V and 1 base from J, leaving 17 bases between. This chain's CDR3 is CASGGASGRNTGELFF. Written as DNA, the CDR3 is TGTGCCAGCGGGGGAGCAAGCGGGCGGAACACCGGGGAGCTGTTTTTT.

CDR3 in amino acids: CASRPSEGLGGELFF. Here the CDR3 DNA reads TGCGCCAGCAGGCCTTCGGAGGGCCTTGGCGGGGAGCTGTTTTTT. The chain uses TRBV4-1 and TRBJ2-2; tentatively, D is TRBD2 (6 bases). This CDR3 is 15 amino acids long. The V end was cut by 6 bases, the J end by 7 bases, with 18 bases between. CDR1 and CDR2 (germline): MGHRA, YSYEKL.

As regards this clone: The junction does not match germline at one end; this may be a read error. The V gene is TRBV7-9, the J gene TRBJ1-2; D perhaps matches TRBD1 (5 bases). This CDR3 is built from 12 residues. In germline, CDR1 is SEHNR, CDR2 FQNEAQ (reference sequence). The CDR3: CSSSSPGRGYTF. The CDR3 bases are TGTTCCAGCAGTTCTCCAGGGCGCGGCTACACCTTC.

This clone was observed once. V is TRBV19 and J is TRBJ1-2, with TRBD1 identical over 7 bases. This CDR3 has 15 residues. Unmatched junction bases numbered 10, after V lost 7 bases and J lost 2 bases. Germline V lookup: CDR1 LNHDA, CDR2 SQIVND (reference sequence). In nucleotides, the CDR3 is TGTGCCAGTACCCCAGGAGCAGGGGGGAACTATGGCTACACCTTC. This translates into CASTPGAGGNYGYTF. Using reference TRBV19 and TRBJ1-2 for the parts outside the CDR3, the full variable domain is DGGITQSPKYLFRKEGQNVTLSCEQNLNHDAMYWYRQDPGQGLRLIYYSQIVNDFQKGDIAEGYSVSREKKESFPLTVTSAQKNPTAFYLCASTPGAGGNYGYTFGSGTRLTVV.

The V call is TRBV28, the J call TRBJ2-7; TRBD1 might be the D (6 bases). The germline V gene has CDR1 MDHEN and CDR2 SYDVKM. CDR3 size: 17 residues. With 5 bases removed from V and 2 bases from J, the gap between germline ends came to 22 bases. The CDR3 here is CASSPQSAGAMTYEQYF. CDR3 nucleotide sequence: TGTGCCAGCAGTCCCCAGTCGGCAGGGGCAATGACCTACGAGCAGTACTTC.